This T cell receptor (beta chain) was captured by sequencing in a study of cytomegalovirus exposure and HLA in healthy donors (dated by TCRdb to the late 2010s). About the investigation overall: A later analysis indicated that the roughly 130 validation repertoires were generated on the platform also employed for the 700 or so repertoires of the first cohort. High-throughput TCR immunosequencing, statistical association of individual TCRs with disease status, and machine learning were combined to predict cytomegalovirus infection status. The study was designed to test whether signatures of past pathogen exposure could be identified by cataloging public T cell receptors. In addition to the first cohort of approximately 650 subjects, a separate validation cohort of under 150 different subjects was used.

Based on the germline V gene, the CDR1 and CDR2 sequences are SNHLY and FYNNEI. The CDR3 goes from the cysteine to the phenylalanine over 14 residues. The read is trimmed to its CDR3 DNA, 42 bases read in frame from base 1. V loses 6 bases, J loses 0 bases, and the germline ends lie 11 bases apart. Separate from the approximately 700-subject first cohort, the validation cohort of 120 subjects was the group to which the donors belonged. The investigation overall reported the following: The validation cohort had no HLA typing available for a later analysis, so co-occurrence within that cohort was assessed over all 120 or so repertoires. Of the cluster scores, around 95% were above 0 in a later analysis, which found that TCRs clustered in the first cohort also tended to co-occur in the 120 validation repertoires. The study gave a list of more than 150 TCR beta chains associated with cytomegalovirus. The authors suggested that the approach could potentially be extended to other disease states and immunological phenotypes. A few of the identified cytomegalovirus-associated TCR beta chains were confirmed in vitro to be specific for cytomegalovirus antigens. Most TCR sequences were seen in very few donors, while some public TCRs were found in many individuals. In both the original and validation cohorts, the classifier was reported to diagnose cytomegalovirus status with high specificity and sensitivity.

The library was obtained by the immunoSEQ multiplex PCR assay. The authors processed their data as follows. A statistical classification framework was built for diagnosing cytomegalovirus status from the catalog of TCR beta chain sequences. Imported from immuneACCESS, the table was reduced by TCRdb to in-frame sequences with V and J called. These copies leave out some clones; in studies compared against another copy, an unresolved V gene accounts for under half, and the cause of the remainder is not known. V, J and clone size were drawn from that table, and D and trimming were deduced from the DNA. The sample yields around 70,000 clones; roughly 94% were counted once. The ten largest clones take up about 0.63% of the sample. In the case of this clone: Its antigen is not yet known. No base quality values were provided; no much bigger clone lies one nucleotide off.

Source material: PBMCs. The chain joins TRBV2 to TRBJ1-1, with the D gene not clear enough to name. This TCR derives from a woman under 30 in good health and CMV-seronegative. CDR3 sequence: CASRVGLLNTEAFF. The nucleotide sequence reads TGTGCCAGCAGGGTCGGACTGTTGAACACTGAAGCTTTCTTT. Reference TRBV2 and TRBJ1-1 proteins supply the regions before and after the CDR3; the full variable domain is: EPEVTQTPSHQVTQMGQEVILRCVPISNHLYFYWYRQILGQKVEFLVSFYNNEISEKSEIFDDQFSVERPDGSNFTLKIRSTKLEDSAMYFCASRVGLLNTEAFFGQGTRLTVV.